This TCR beta chain was identified during a study of identical twins. Notes on this clonotype: Its antigen is not identified.

The CDR3 consists of 13 residues. Germline CDR1 reads WSHSY; CDR2 reads SAAADI. Trimming removed 8 bases at V and 1 base at J, with 11 bases between. General observations from the study: Those out-of-frame alpha sequences shared by twins showed an excess of low generation probability. Abundant cord blood beta clonotypes carried fewer insertions; memory repertoires showed none.

Template switching, a step in the protocol, added a universal primer site, and cDNA carried unique molecular identifiers. TCRdb independently ran MiXCR on the 5' RACE reads; one entry per CDR3 protein. The sample has around 250,000 distinct CDR3 sequences, about 12% seen once. These data were also filed under a second study, of yellow fever vaccine responses in identical twins. That work states: Reportedly, the response of twins' T cells to the vaccine seemed partly convergent, partly personalized.

The J gene is TRBJ2-5, the V gene TRBV10-2; a weak D match, TRBD1 (7 bases). This sequence was found in a woman aged 18-29 years in good health. Input material: memory (CD45RO+) T cells sorted from blood. The CDR3 spells CASGGTAQETQYF. The CDR3 nucleotides are TGCGCCAGCGGCGGGACAGCCCAAGAGACCCAGTACTTC.